The entry below describes one TCR beta chain. This entry is derived from a study of blood T cell repertoires in COVID-19. Across the study: In each case, the material was cDNA or gDNA derived from T cells, B-cell-depleted T cells, or PBMCs.

The data were produced by immunoSEQ multiplex PCR, yet TCRdb's version contains in-frame clones alone and is incomplete. The sample records some 200,000 clones, about four fifths being singletons. The TCR sequence derives from a woman aged 40 to 50 with acute COVID-19. The sequenced sample consisted of PBMCs or T cells enriched from blood (not recorded which).

CDR3 coding DNA: TGTGCCAGCGTTGTAACAGGGGGTCAAGAGACCCAGTACTTC. Translated, it gives CASVVTGGQETQYF. The V gene is TRBV7-8, the J gene TRBJ2-5; 8 positions agree with TRBD1. Germline V lookup: CDR1 SGHVS, CDR2 FQNEAQ. The V gene end was trimmed by 8 bases and the J gene end by 2 bases; junction bases not matched to a gene: 7. The CDR3 runs 14 residues.